Shown below are 2 T cell receptor beta chains from a single sample sequenced in a study of GPR56 and killer-like receptors on CD4 memory cells. Cells were FACS-enriched into one of five CD4+ populations defined by killer cell lectin-like receptor and GPR56 expression. Reanalyzing the reads, TCRdb keeps one entry per CDR3 protein, without DNA. The table gives fewer than 3,000 distinct CDR3 sequences; the top ten clones make up just over 4% of it. The sequenced material came from memory CD4+ T cells from blood. Source of these receptors: a human donor in good health.

The chain links TRBV6-1 to TRBJ2-1; TCRdb names TRBD1, which stays unverified in the absence of DNA. This CDR3 is 16 amino acids long. The germline V gene encodes CDR1 MNHNS and CDR2 SASEGT. The CDR3 sequence: CASSGLVDRGQGEQFF.

By frequency, this clonotype registers medium-sized (0.01 to 0.1%). The V gene is TRBV6-6, the J gene TRBJ2-7; the D call of TRBD1 rests on TCRdb alone, since no DNA is present to check it. Germline assignment: CDR1 MNHNY and CDR2 SVGAGI (reference sequence). The CDR3 has 14 residues. CDR3 protein: CASSQLDRPYEQYF.